This T cell receptor beta chain was retrieved from a study of shared clonotypes between healthy human individuals. General study results and limits: Few donors limited the genetic and exposure-history diversity represented. Sample collection involved blood only; tissue repertoires are likely different.

Notes on this clone: Its antigen is currently unknown.

Here immunoSEQ multiplex PCR was the method, and the copy in TCRdb shows in-frame clones only, minus some. Altogether approximately 2,200,000 clones are present, roughly 91% being singletons, with the ten largest covering around 1.7%. Selected positively for CCR7 and CD45RO-negative, naive CD8 cells excluded terminally differentiated effector memory CD45RA+ cells. V shed 4 bases and J 4 bases; nucleotides not matched to a gene: 7. The germline CDR1 and CDR2 sequences are SGDLS and YYNGEE. This CDR3 comprises 17 residues. The sequence derives from a man younger than 35 in good health. Some clones in this sample may be carry-over from other donors' samples. What was sequenced was naive CD8+ T cells from PBMCs. The chain joins TRBV9 to TRBJ2-3; 15 positions agree with TRBD2. The CDR3 protein is CASSRTSGRAAADTQYF. The CDR3 DNA reads TGTGCCAGCAGCCGGACTAGCGGGAGGGCCGCGGCAGATACGCAGTATTTT.